This T cell receptor (beta chain) was profiled in a study of response to subunit inactivated influenza vaccine. The V end lost 7 bases, the J end lost 9 bases, and 16 bases lay between the germline ends. The CDR3 spans 13 residues. This clonotype occurred a few times. MiXCR, applied by TCRdb to the RT-PCR reads, yields one record per CDR3 protein. This table has 500,000 to 550,000 distinct CDR3 sequences, less than 8% appearing once. This TCR was sampled from a man in his fifties or sixties who received an inactivated influenza vaccine. Sequences were derived from PBMCs from blood, sampled roughly 24 months after vaccination. The chain links TRBV12-3 or TRBV12-4 to TRBJ2-4; D is possibly TRBD2 (5 bases). CDR3 in amino acids: CASTLPGVGIQYF. CDR3 DNA: TGTGCCAGCACCCTGCCCGGGGTAGGCATTCAGTACTTC.